Listed here are 10 T cell receptor beta chains from one sample, sequenced in a study of T cells after yellow fever vaccination. TCRdb re-derived calls from the 5' RACE reads in MiXCR, one entry per CDR3 protein. The sample lists hundreds of thousands of distinct CDR3 sequences; around 3.9% were seen once. The input for sequencing was PBMCs, taken on the day of the yellow fever booster vaccination. Every receptor here comes from a man between 18 and 35 years old who received the YFV17D yellow fever vaccine.

This clonotype was counted a few times. This chain's CDR3 is CASSLVDRDQPQHF. In DNA, the CDR3 is TGTGCCAGCAGCTTAGTTGACAGGGACCAGCCCCAGCATTTT. The gene calls are TRBV7-2 and TRBJ1-5; TRBD1 agrees at 7 bases. With 1 base clipped from V and 7 bases from J, the junction kept 4 bases outside the gene matches. Per germline, CDR1 SGHTA and CDR2 FQGNSA. The CDR3 is 14 residues long.

Ten or more counts support this clonotype. The CDR3 protein is CASSPWTGAFNQPQHF. As DNA, the CDR3 is TGTGCCAGCAGTCCTTGGACAGGGGCCTTCAATCAGCCCCAGCATTTT. The chain employs TRBV6-5 and TRBJ1-5; 9 bases match TRBD1. CDR1 is MNHEY, CDR2 SVGAGI, per germline. V was clipped by 5 bases and J by 3 bases; unmatched bases: 8. The CDR3 is 16 amino acids.

This clonotype was counted at least ten times. The gene calls are TRBV27 and TRBJ2-7; D is uncertain. Trimming stripped 0 bases from V and 6 bases from J, with 12 bases between. CDR3 length: 14 residues. Germline CDR1 is MNHEY and CDR2 is SMNVEV (reference sequence). CDR3 coding DNA: TGTGCCAGCAGTTTATCTTCCGGTTTAGGCGAGCAGTACGTC. Translation gives CASSLSSGLGEQYV.

This clonotype was found a few times. The chain recombines TRBV7-8 with TRBJ1-5; 8 bases map to TRBD1. Germline CDR1 and CDR2: SGHVS and FQNEAQ. J gave up 3 bases and V 5 bases, and 18 bases lay outside the gene matches. CDR3 length: 19 residues. In nucleotides, the CDR3 is TGTGCCAGCAGCGACGATCTACTAACTTCAGGGGGCCCCAATCAGCCCCAGCATTTT. The encoded protein is CASSDDLLTSGGPNQPQHF.

This clonotype was detected many times. CDR3 bases: TGTGCCAGCAGTTTTAGGGGCGGTGATCAGCCCCAGCATTTT. Its translation: CASSFRGGDQPQHF. This chain links TRBV19 with TRBJ1-5; D is perhaps TRBD1 (5 bases). Trimming pared 9 bases from V and 5 bases from J, leaving 17 bases between. The CDR3 is made up of 14 amino acids. CDR1 and CDR2 from the germline V gene are LNHDA and SQIVND (reference sequence).

This clonotype was found many times. The chain uses TRBV12-3 or TRBV12-4 and TRBJ2-3, with D hard to call. This CDR3 is built from 15 residues. Trimming removed 2 bases from V and 0 bases from J, with 9 bases in between. CDR3 protein: CASSLSPVSTDTQYF. CDR3 nucleotide sequence: TGTGCCAGCAGTTTAAGTCCCGTGAGCACAGATACGCAGTATTTT.

The CDR3 coding sequence is TGTGCCAGCAGTTACTCCGACAGGCCTACTACACCCCTCCACTTT. This sequence encodes CASSYSDRPTTPLHF. V gene TRBV6-5 combines with J gene TRBJ1-6; D is perhaps TRBD1 (6 bases). This CDR3 has 15 amino acids. The V end was cut by 0 bases, the J end by 11 bases, with 14 bases between. Germline V gene data show CDR1 as MNHEY and CDR2 as SVGAGI.

V gene TRBV10-1 combines with J gene TRBJ1-2; unclear D gene. Trimming took off 6 bases at V and 0 bases at J, with 14 bases between the two ends. Germline lookup yields CDR1 WNHNN and CDR2 SYGVQD (reference sequence). CDR3 length: 15 amino acids. CDR3: CASRRADPANYGYTF. CDR3 nucleotides: TGCGCCAGCAGGAGGGCGGATCCGGCTAACTATGGCTACACCTTC.

In its sample, this clonotype was seen many times. This chain links TRBV4-3 with TRBJ2-7; 11 nucleotides agree with TRBD2. CDR1 is LGHNA, CDR2 YSLEER, per germline. V was clipped by 2 bases and J by 4 bases; unmatched bases: 7. The CDR3 runs to 16 residues. CDR3 sequence: CASSQSTSGGSYEQYF. For the CDR3, the DNA is TGCGCCAGCAGCCAATCCACTAGCGGGGGTTCGTACGAGCAGTACTTC.

V gene TRBV20-1 combines with J gene TRBJ2-5; 8 bases align to TRBD2. With V trimmed by 5 bases and J by 5 bases, 7 bases remained unmatched. CDR1 is DFQATT, CDR2 SNEGSKA, per germline (reference sequence). The CDR3 sequence is 13 residues long. The CDR3 spells CSADGGALETQYF. CDR3 DNA: TGCAGTGCTGACGGGGGGGCCTTGGAGACCCAGTACTTC.